Presented here are 16 T cell receptor beta chains from one specimen sequenced in a study of blood T cell repertoires in COVID-19. Assay: immunoSEQ multiplex PCR; the TCRdb copy retains only in-frame clones and omits some. The sample consists of some 200,000 clones, roughly 86% of them appearing once. Sequencing was performed on PBMCs or T cells enriched from blood (not recorded which). These receptor sequences come from a man younger than 35 with acute COVID-19.

This chain joins TRBV13 and TRBJ1-5; 8 bases are shared with TRBD1. CDR1 PRHDT and CDR2 FYEKMQ come from the germline V gene (reference sequence). This CDR3 is built from 16 residues. With 0 bases clipped from V and 8 bases from J, the junction kept 9 bases outside the gene matches. CDR3 amino acids: CASSLGGGGTGEPQHF. The DNA of the CDR3 is TGTGCCAGCAGCTTAGGAGGGGGTGGGACAGGAGAGCCCCAGCATTTT.

The CDR3 region is CASSQRGGIGNQPQHF. The CDR3, as DNA: TGTGCCAGCAGCCAAAGGGGGGGCATTGGCAATCAGCCCCAGCATTTT. This chain connects TRBV28 to TRBJ1-5; D perhaps matches TRBD1 (6 bases). The CDR3 consists of 16 residues. V lost 6 bases to trimming and J lost 2 bases, with 17 bases between them. Germline CDR1 reads MDHEN; CDR2 reads SYDVKM.

The chain couples TRBV28 to TRBJ2-7, with D perhaps matching TRBD2 (8 bases). The CDR3 runs 15 residues. Trimming cost V 6 bases and J 3 bases, with 18 bases left between them. Germline loops: CDR1 MDHEN, CDR2 SYDVKM. The CDR3 bases are TGTGCCAGCAGCCCGGGAGGGACAGCTTTCTACGAGCAGTACTTC. Amino acid sequence: CASSPGGTAFYEQYF.

The rearrangement joins TRBV10-3 to TRBJ2-1; 8 bases are a match to TRBD2. The CDR3 length is 12 residues. The V segment lost 4 bases and the J segment 10 bases; nucleotides outside the gene matches: 3. Per germline, CDR1 ENHRY and CDR2 SYGVKD. The CDR3 is CAISAREGEQFF. The CDR3 nucleotides read TGTGCCATCAGTGCCCGGGAGGGCGAGCAGTTCTTC.

The sample holds one count of this clone. The chain uses TRBV11-2 and TRBJ2-5; TRBD2 matches 9 bases. The length of the CDR3 is 19 residues. The trim removed 4 bases at V and 3 bases at J, leaving 18 bases unmatched. Germline CDR1 is SGHAT and CDR2 is FQNNGV. Here the CDR3 reads CASSSPSLAGWSPEETQYF. The CDR3 bases are TGTGCCAGCAGCTCCCCGAGCCTAGCGGGATGGTCTCCCGAAGAGACCCAGTACTTC.

V gene TRBV27 combines with J gene TRBJ2-7; 8 positions agree with TRBD1. CDR1 and CDR2 (germline): MNHEY, SMNVEV (reference sequence). V trimming: 6 bases; J trimming: 4 bases; junction bases outside the gene matches: 5. The CDR3 is 13 amino acids. CDR3 in DNA: TGTGCCAGCAGAGAGACAGGGGATTACGAGCAGTACTTC. It encodes CASRETGDYEQYF.

V and J are TRBV15 and TRBJ2-5; tentatively, D is TRBD2 (6 bases). Trimming removed 5 bases at V and 5 bases at J, with 24 bases between. Germline CDR1 LNHNV, CDR2 YYDKDF (reference sequence). CDR3 length: 17 residues. The CDR3 region is CATSQKQGTLRLETQYF. For the CDR3, the DNA is TGTGCCACCAGCCAGAAACAAGGGACTCTTAGGCTCGAGACCCAGTACTTC. The whole variable domain, filled in from reference TRBV15 and TRBJ2-5, reads DAMVIQNPRYQVTQFGKPVTLSCSQTLNHNVMYWYQQKSSQAPKLLFHYYDKDFNNEADTPDNFQSRRPNTSFCFLDIRSPGLGDTAMYLCATSQKQGTLRLETQYFGPGTRLLVL.

V gene TRBV28 combines with J gene TRBJ1-1; D gene ambiguous. CDR1 is MDHEN, CDR2 SYDVKM, per germline. This CDR3 spans 12 amino acids. The V gene lost 2 bases and the J gene lost 3 bases, with 4 bases spanning the gap. CDR3 nucleotides: TGTGCCAGCAGTTTAGCGGACACTGAAGCTTTCTTT. Residues: CASSLADTEAFF.

The gene calls are TRBV24-1 and TRBJ1-5; a possible D gene is TRBD1 (5 bases). V was clipped by 9 bases and J by 6 bases, with 11 bases between them. The CDR3 sequence is 12 residues long. The germline CDR1 and CDR2 sequences are KGHDR and SFDVKD. The CDR3 DNA reads as TGTGCCACCGGGGGGTCCGGTCAGCCCCAGCATTTT. Its protein is CATGGSGQPQHF.

V and J are TRBV30 and TRBJ1-1, with 7 bases identical to TRBD1. With V trimmed by 0 bases and J by 4 bases, 2 bases remained unmatched. From germline, CDR1 is GTSNPN and CDR2 SVGIG (reference sequence). The CDR3 has 13 amino acids. CDR3 bases: TGTGCCTGGAGTGTGACAGGGACCACTGAAGCTTTCTTT. It translates to CAWSVTGTTEAFF.

The gene calls are TRBV11-2 and TRBJ2-5; possibly TRBD1 for D (6 bases). This CDR3 has 13 amino acids. V lost 5 bases and J lost 2, with 9 bases in between. Per germline, CDR1 SGHAT and CDR2 FQNNGV. The CDR3 sequence: CASSPGVQETQYF. CDR3 nucleotides: TGTGCCAGCAGCCCAGGGGTTCAAGAGACCCAGTACTTC.

The rearrangement joins TRBV9 to TRBJ1-3; tentative D call: TRBD1 (6 bases). Germline V gene lookup returns CDR1 SGDLS and CDR2 YYNGEE. This CDR3 has 14 amino acids. Trimming shortened V by 0 bases and J by 2 bases, and 6 bases separated the two germline ends. The CDR3 protein is CASSVAGAGNTIYF. The CDR3 coding sequence is TGTGCCAGCAGCGTAGCAGGGGCTGGAAACACCATATATTTT.

The rearrangement uses TRBV29-1 and TRBJ2-7; 9 bases align to TRBD1. The CDR3 has 12 residues. Germline CDR1 and CDR2: SQVTM and ANQGSEA. V lost 6 bases to trimming and J lost 5 bases; unmatched junction nucleotides: 5. CDR3 nucleotides: TGCAGCGTCAGGGACAGGGTCGACGAGCAGTACTTC. The encoded protein is CSVRDRVDEQYF.

The V and J genes are TRBV4-1 and TRBJ2-7; D is perhaps TRBD2 (6 bases). From germline, CDR1 is MGHRA and CDR2 YSYEKL. This CDR3 has 15 amino acids. The V gene lost 1 base and the J gene lost 0 bases, with 10 bases spanning the gap. CDR3 region: CASSQGRGSSYEQYF. The CDR3 DNA reads as TGCGCCAGCAGCCAAGGACGGGGGAGCTCCTACGAGCAGTACTTC.

The chain combines TRBV28 with TRBJ2-5; 7 positions match TRBD1. The CDR3 is made up of 12 amino acids. Per the germline V gene, CDR1 is MDHEN and CDR2 is SYDVKM. The CDR3 loop is CLTGRSQETQYF. The DNA for the CDR3 is TGTTTGACAGGGCGGTCTCAAGAGACCCAGTACTTC.

The chain couples TRBV11-1 to TRBJ2-3; 8 nucleotides align to TRBD1. This CDR3 comprises 15 residues. Unmatched junction bases numbered 9, after V lost 5 bases and J lost 5 bases. CDR1 is SGHAT, CDR2 FQDESV, per germline (reference sequence). The CDR3 DNA follows: TGTGCCAGCAGCCGAACCAGGGGGCGCGGAGATACGCAGTATTTT. Amino acid sequence: CASSRTRGRGDTQYF.